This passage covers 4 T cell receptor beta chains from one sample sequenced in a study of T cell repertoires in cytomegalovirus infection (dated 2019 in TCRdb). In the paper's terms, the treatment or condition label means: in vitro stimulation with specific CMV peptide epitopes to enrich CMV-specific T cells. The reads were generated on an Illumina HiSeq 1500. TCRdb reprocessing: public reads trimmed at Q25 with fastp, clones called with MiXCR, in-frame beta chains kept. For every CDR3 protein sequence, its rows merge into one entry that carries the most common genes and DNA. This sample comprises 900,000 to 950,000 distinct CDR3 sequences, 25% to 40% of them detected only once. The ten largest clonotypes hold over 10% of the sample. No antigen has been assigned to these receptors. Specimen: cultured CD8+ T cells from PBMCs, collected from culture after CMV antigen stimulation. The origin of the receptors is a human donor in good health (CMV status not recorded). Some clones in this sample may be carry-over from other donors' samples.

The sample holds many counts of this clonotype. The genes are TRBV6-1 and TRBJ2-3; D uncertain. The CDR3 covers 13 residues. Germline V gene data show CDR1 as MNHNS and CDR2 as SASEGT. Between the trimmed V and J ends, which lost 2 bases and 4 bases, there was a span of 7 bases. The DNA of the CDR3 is TGTGCCAGCAGTGAAATTTCGGCAGATACGCAGTATTTT. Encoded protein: CASSEISADTQYF.

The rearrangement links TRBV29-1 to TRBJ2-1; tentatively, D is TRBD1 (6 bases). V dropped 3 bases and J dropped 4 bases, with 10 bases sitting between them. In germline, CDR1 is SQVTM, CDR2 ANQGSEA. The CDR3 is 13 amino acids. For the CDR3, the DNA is TGCAGCGTTGAGGACAGATCTTACAATGAGCAGTTCTTC. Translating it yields CSVEDRSYNEQFF.

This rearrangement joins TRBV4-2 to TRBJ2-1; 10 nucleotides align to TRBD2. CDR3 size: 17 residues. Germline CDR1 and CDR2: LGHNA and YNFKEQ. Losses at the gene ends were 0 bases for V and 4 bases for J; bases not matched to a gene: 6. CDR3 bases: TGTGCCAGCAGCCAAGATTGGGCTAGCGGGGGATACAATGAGCAGTTCTTC. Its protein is CASSQDWASGGYNEQFF.

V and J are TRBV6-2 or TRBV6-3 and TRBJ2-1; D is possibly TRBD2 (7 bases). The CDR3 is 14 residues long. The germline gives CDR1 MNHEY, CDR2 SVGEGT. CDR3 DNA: TGTGTCAGTTACCGAGGGGGGGCGGACAATGAGCAGTTCTTC. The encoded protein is CVSYRGGADNEQFF.